This TCR beta chain was documented in a study of pediatric ulcerative colitis. Study overall: Most patients had pancolitis, and two had left-sided colitis. Findings and caveats of the study: Ulcerative colitis patients shared more blood-rectal clones than controls.

Remarks on this clone: Its antigen remains unknown.

The CDR3 has 13 residues. From germline, CDR1 is SGHVS and CDR2 FQNEAQ. The germline V and J ends were trimmed by 1 base and 1 base, with 4 bases remaining between them. Colonoscopy and blood draw happened at the same time. This was a survey-level run. Only in-frame clones appear in the TCRdb table, and some are missing; sequencing was by immunoSEQ multiplex PCR. The data hold about 36,000 clones, with over 65% observed a single time. This clonotype was sampled from a girl between 5 and 17 years old with moderate ulcerative colitis. The rearrangement links TRBV7-8 to TRBJ1-1; D gene unclear. Input material: blood. CDR3 DNA: TGTGCCAGCAGCTTAGTGGGGAACACTGAAGCTTTCTTT. It encodes CASSLVGNTEAFF.